This T cell receptor beta chain derives from a study of technical replicates of blood from several donors. Only in-frame clones appear in the TCRdb table, and some are missing; sequencing was by immunoSEQ multiplex PCR. The sample records about 75,000 clones, about nine tenths being singletons. Deletions cut 6 bases from V and 1 base from J, with 9 bases between. CDR1 is LNHDA and CDR2 is SQIVND in the germline V gene (reference sequence). This CDR3 spans 13 amino acids. The TCR comes from a human donor in good health. Sequencing used T cells isolated from PBMCs. The rearrangement uses TRBV19 and TRBJ1-1; perhaps TRBD1 as D (6 bases). CDR3 DNA: TGTGCCAGTAGGATGGGACAGAACACTGAAGCTTTCTTT. Translation gives CASRMGQNTEAFF.